This T cell receptor beta chain appears in the sequencing data of a study of cytomegalovirus exposure and HLA in healthy donors. The overall study: Drawn from HLA-typed donors, about 85 million unique TCRs were held in an early data release. Broader study findings: As a later analysis revealed, most CMV-associated TCR beta chains appeared HLA-restricted. Later analysis associated a missense DCLRE1C variant with TCR beta V- and J-gene trimming. Across donors, sequencing depth was assumed by presence/absence analyses to be roughly uniform.

Comment on this clone: The antigen is unknown.

V shed 0 bases and J 6 bases; nucleotides not matched to a gene: 7. The CDR3 consists of 15 residues. CDR1 and CDR2 (germline): SEHNR, FQNEAQ (reference sequence). Both 60 Vbeta primers and 13 Jbeta primers went into the PCR. TCRdb keeps only in-frame clones here, not all; method: immunoSEQ multiplex PCR. The sample totals 60,000 to 70,000 clones; its top ten clones hold approximately 5.1%. Sequencing used PBMCs. This chain uses TRBV7-9 with TRBJ1-1; 7 bases align to TRBD1. This sequence was found in a man aged 30 to 45 in good health and CMV-seropositive. The CDR3 spells CASSLAETGWAEAFF. DNA for the CDR3: TGTGCCAGCAGCTTAGCCGAGACAGGGTGGGCTGAAGCTTTCTTT.